This TCR beta chain was found in a study of T cells in Graves' hyperthyroidism and ophthalmopathy (dated by TCRdb to between 2019 and 2020). Notes on the research overall: To identify distinguishing TCR V-J signatures, a discovery cohort of about 95 patients was used, comprising some 43 with Graves' ophthalmopathy and under 60 with stable Graves' hyperthyroidism. Prospective prediction of ophthalmopathy was tested in an independent validation cohort of approximately 19 hyperthyroidism patients and 17 patients who later progressed to ophthalmopathy. The roughly 94 discovery patients were randomly divided into training and test sets at a 7:3 ratio. The study also compared thyroid tissue and blood T-cell repertoires from about six Graves' hyperthyroidism patients. Following sampling, methimazole starting at 30 mg daily was given to hyperthyroidism patients, and high-dose intravenous methylprednisolone was given to ophthalmopathy patients. TCR Vbeta CDR3 sequencing of 135 peripheral blood samples (under 45 ophthalmopathy, roughly 72 hyperthyroidism and some 17 progressor patients) is reported in the paper.

V gives up 2 bases and J gives up 5 bases, and the segment between their germline ends measures 15 bases. From cysteine to phenylalanine, the CDR3 is 15 amino acids long. Only the CDR3 region is kept as DNA, spanning 45 bases read in frame from base 1. Reading the germline V gene gives CDR1 KGHSH and CDR2 LQKENI. Stable Graves' hyperthyroidism was defined as no progression to ophthalmopathy during 18 months of follow-up. Hyperthyroidism patients were aged 18 to 65 years and newly diagnosed, with disease duration of less than 2 months. Patients with uncontrolled infections, other autoimmune diseases, pregnancy or lactation were excluded. Diagnoses relied on clinical symptoms, serum thyroxine and TRAb, thyroid ultrasound and orbital computed tomography. Total RNA was extracted using Trizol reagent, and RNA quality was assessed on an Agilent 2100 Bioanalyzer. Points the paper makes about the study in general: Most expanded thyroid clonotypes (frequency above 0.001) were also detected in blood, a finding suggesting that blood repertoires may reflect thyroid immune responses. No statistical method was used to fix the sample size in advance, and group allocation was not hidden from the investigators. In validation, progression to ophthalmopathy was predicted by the model with 70.59% sensitivity and 72.22% specificity, a median of approximately 6.5 months before onset. Ophthalmopathy was separated from stable hyperthyroidism by a 13 V-J signature model, with approximately 86% sensitivity and roughly 81% specificity obtained in cross-validation and 80%/75% obtained in testing.

Regarding this clonotype: Its antigen is currently not known. Base qualities are not provided; no much larger clone lies one nucleotide away.

TCR beta CDR3 regions were amplified from RNA transcripts. A first-round RT-PCR of the TCR CDR3 used the HTBI primer set with the Qiagen OneStep RT-PCR kit. The libraries were constructed in a second round of multiplex PCR and then size-selected and purified. Sequencing of the libraries was done on an Illumina HiSeq2000 using paired-end 100 bp reads. For the original study's pipeline: SOAPnuke was used to process the raw data, with reads discarded if the reads contained adapters or uncalled bases, had a mean Phred below 15, or lacked an exact constant-primer or identifier match. High-quality paired reads were merged using COPE v1.2.5, and each unique nucleotide sequence was defined as a clonotype. MiTCR v1.1 was used to align clonotypes to the IMGT TRBV, TRBD and TRBJ reference segments. The analysis included only V-J combinations with a frequency above 0.0001, which together covered around 99% of the repertoires. A TCS score was defined as the ratio between F50 (clonal expansion) and ExV (chaos), using BLOSUM62-based TCRdist between CDR3 peptides within each V-J. Welch's t-statistics and random forest reduced 450 to 600 V-J features to roughly 13, which were used in a naive Bayes classifier (R e1071). The Morisita-Horn index was used to measure how similar the thyroid and blood repertoires were. TCRdb trimmed public reads at Q25 via fastp, called clones via MiXCR and kept in-frame beta chains. Rows are unified per CDR3 protein, each entry keeping the most common DNA and genes. The V and J calls and clone size are TCRdb's, not the authors'. The sample profile shows 500,000 to 750,000 distinct CDR3 sequences; roughly 46% of them were found once. Approximately 7.5% of the sample goes to the ten largest clones.

The sample was peripheral blood or thyroid tissue (not recorded which). The sequence was collected from a woman between 18 and 29 years old with Graves' hyperthyroidism. This sequence uses TRBV18 and TRBJ1-1, and the D gene may be TRBD1, 6 bases matching. CDR3 protein: CASSPFGGAGTEAFF. The bases read TGTGCCAGCTCACCATTCGGGGGGGCTGGAACTGAAGCTTTCTTT.